This T cell receptor (beta chain) was identified in a study of blood T cells in healthy people across ages. CDR3 length: 13 residues. Trimming removed 5 bases from V and 4 bases from J; junction bases left unmatched: 4. In germline, CDR1 is SGHAT, CDR2 FQNNGV. Remarks on this clonotype: Its target is unknown.

The second PCR ran about 6 to 12 cycles with a sample-barcoded 5' primer and J-beta primers. Researchers report that a template-switch adaptor with 12 random nucleotides tagged each cDNA molecule. TCRdb reanalysed the 5' RACE reads using MiXCR and keeps one entry per CDR3 protein. The profile shows about 640,000 distinct CDR3 sequences, approximately 50% of them singletons. Researchers isolated at least 7 million PBMCs per sample. General study results and limits: Aged donors had fewer naive CD4+ cells and lower diversity than long-lived donors. The lack of PBMC sorting stopped any conclusive naive versus antigen-experienced comparison.

The J gene is TRBJ2-5, the V gene TRBV11-2; 7 nucleotides match TRBD1. Sequenced input: blood. This TCR was sampled from a man aged 55 to 69 in good health. CDR3 sequence: CASSPGDRETQYF. In DNA form, the CDR3 reads TGTGCCAGCAGCCCTGGGGACAGAGAGACCCAGTACTTC.